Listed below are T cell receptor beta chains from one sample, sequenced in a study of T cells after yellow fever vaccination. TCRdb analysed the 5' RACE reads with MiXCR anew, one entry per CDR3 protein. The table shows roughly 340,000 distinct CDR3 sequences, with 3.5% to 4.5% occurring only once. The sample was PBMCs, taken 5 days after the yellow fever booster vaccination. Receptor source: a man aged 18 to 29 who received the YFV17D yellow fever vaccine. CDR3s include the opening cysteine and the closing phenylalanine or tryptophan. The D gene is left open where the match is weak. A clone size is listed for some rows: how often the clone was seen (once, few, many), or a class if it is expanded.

TGCAGCGTTGTCCTGGGTGAGCAGTTCTTC CSVVLGEQFF NA many TRBV29-1 10 TRBJ2-1
TGTGCCAGCAGCCAGCGGGACGGGCGCGGTACAGATACGCAGTATTTT CASSQRDGRGTDTQYF TRBD2 NA TRBV7-2 16 TRBJ2-3
TGCAGTGCGCGCCGGGACAGGGGGCTTGTCGGGGAGCTGTTTTTT CSARRDRGLVGELFF TRBD1 NA TRBV20-1 15 TRBJ2-2
TGTGCCAGCAGCTTCAGTTCCGGGGTTATGTCACCCCTCCACTTT CASSFSSGVMSPLHF NA many TRBV5-5 15 TRBJ1-6
TGCGCCAGCAGCTTTGACGGGACGGAGAACAATGAGCAGTTCTTC CASSFDGTENNEQFF NA few TRBV5-1 15 TRBJ2-1
TGTGCCAGCAGCGTAGCCCCCGTCCGTCTCCATACGCAGTATTTT CASSVAPVRLHTQYF NA few TRBV9 15 TRBJ2-3
TGTGCCAGCAGCCCGGGACAGACCGCTCCAAAGCCCCAGCATTTT CASSPGQTAPKPQHF TRBD1 few TRBV7-9 15 TRBJ1-5
TGTGCCAGCTCCCCACTAGCGGTCTCCTACAATGAGCAGTTCTTC CASSPLAVSYNEQFF TRBD2 NA TRBV18 15 TRBJ2-1
TGTGCCAGCAGTCAGGGGACCTACGAGCAGTACTTC CASSQGTYEQYF NA many TRBV5-6 12 TRBJ2-7
TGTGCCAGTAGTAGCCACACAGATACGCAGTATTTT CASSSHTDTQYF NA few TRBV19 12 TRBJ2-3
TGCAGTGCTAGAGATCCGGGCCGTAATTCACCCCTCCACTTT CSARDPGRNSPLHF NA NA TRBV20-1 14 TRBJ1-6
TGCAGTGCCCTGGACTTATCGGGTGTGGCTGAAGCTTTCTTT CSALDLSGVAEAFF NA few TRBV20-1 14 TRBJ1-1
TGTGCCAGCAGCTTAGGCCACAACTATGGCTACACCTTC CASSLGHNYGYTF NA few TRBV7-2 13 TRBJ1-2
TGTGCCAGCAGCCCGGAGAGGCGGACAGATACGCAGTATTTT CASSPERRTDTQYF NA NA TRBV7-3 14 TRBJ2-3
TGTGCCAGCAGTTACGGGACAGGGAGTAGCTACACCTTC CASSYGTGSSYTF TRBD1 many TRBV6-6 13 TRBJ1-2
TGTGCCAGCAGGAGGGACAGCCTTAATGGAAACACCATATATTTT CASRRDSLNGNTIYF TRBD1 many TRBV2 15 TRBJ1-3